One sample yielded the 29 T cell receptor beta chains listed below, sequenced in a study of blood T cells in healthy people across ages. The use of a sample-barcoded 5' primer and a J-beta primer mix characterized a second PCR of roughly 6 to 12 cycles. TCRdb reanalysed the 5' RACE reads using MiXCR and keeps one entry per CDR3 protein. The repertoire holds around 990,000 distinct CDR3 sequences, with around two fifths as singletons. The sequenced sample consisted of blood. All receptors derive from a man between 18 and 29 years old in good health.

Regarding this clonotype: Germline and junction disagree at one end, which may indicate a read error. The CDR3, as DNA: TGTGCCAGCAGCGTAGCGGGGGACGATCAGCCCCGGCATTTT. The encoded protein is CASSVAGDDQPRHF. The V gene is TRBV9, the J gene TRBJ1-5; TRBD1 might be the D (5 bases). The germline V gene has CDR1 SGDLS and CDR2 YYNGEE. This CDR3 spans 14 amino acids.

This clonotype was seen only a few times. The V call is TRBV6-6, the J call TRBJ2-7; TRBD2 might be the D (5 bases). TRBJ2-5 matches the DNA end more closely, so the J call is doubtful. This CDR3 has 16 amino acids. The V gene's germline CDR1 is MNHNY and CDR2 SVGAGI (reference sequence). The CDR3 reads CASSYGRGRRQETQYF. The CDR3 DNA reads as TGTGCCAGCAGCTACGGACGAGGGCGGAGACAAGAGACCCAGTACTTC.

This clonotype appeared a few times. The rearrangement links TRBV6-5 to TRBJ2-3; D may correspond to TRBD1 or TRBD2 (6 bases each). The CDR3 extends over 15 amino acids. Germline V CDR1 and CDR2: MNHEY, SVGAGI. V was pared by 9 bases and J by 0 bases, with 16 bases between. For the CDR3, the DNA is TGTGCCAGAGGACCAAGGGGGACTAGCACAGATACGCAGTATTTT. This gives the protein CARGPRGTSTDTQYF.

The V and J genes are TRBV20-1 and TRBJ2-5; 12 nucleotides match TRBD1. CDR3 length: 16 residues. Unmatched junction bases numbered 16, after V lost 3 bases and J lost 11 bases. CDR1 and CDR2 from the germline V gene are DFQATT and SNEGSKA (reference sequence). CDR3 in amino acids: CSARFPGTGGSNEQYF. Here the CDR3 DNA reads TGCAGTGCTAGGTTCCCCGGGACAGGGGGCTCCAATGAGCAGTACTTC.

The rearrangement links TRBV5-1 to TRBJ2-2; TRBD1 or TRBD2 may be the D gene (5 bases each). The CDR3 is 15 amino acids. The V end was cut by 4 bases, the J end by 5 bases, with 15 bases between. CDR1 is SGHRS and CDR2 is YFSETQ in the germline V gene. The CDR3 protein is CASSPSGKGTGELFF. CDR3 nucleotide sequence: TGCGCCAGCAGCCCCAGCGGAAAGGGGACCGGGGAGCTGTTTTTT.

The chain joins TRBV20-1 to TRBJ1-4; the match to TRBD1 covers 7 bases. Germline V CDR1 and CDR2: DFQATT, SNEGSKA (reference sequence). The CDR3 contains 18 residues. V trimming: 3 bases; J trimming: 7 bases; junction bases outside the gene matches: 20. CDR3 nucleotides: TGCAGTGCTAGTGACGATCTCTCCCTGACAGGGAGCTTTGAAAAACTGTTTTTT. Residues: CSASDDLSLTGSFEKLFF.

Worth noting for this clonotype: One end of the junction does not line up with germline, which may come from a read error. This chain joins TRBV25-1 and TRBJ2-7, with D tentatively TRBD2 (5 bases). Germline CDR1 MGHDK, CDR2 SYGVNS. The CDR3 has 13 amino acids. The CDR3 DNA sequence: TGTGCCCCGCGAGGGCTAAGCTCCTGCGAGCAGTACTTC. Translated: CAPRGLSSCEQYF.

The rearrangement uses TRBV10-3 and TRBJ1-2; 8 nucleotides match TRBD1. Germline V gene lookup returns CDR1 ENHRY and CDR2 SYGVKD. This CDR3 has 15 amino acids. The V and J ends lost 1 base and 4 bases, in that order; junction bases with no gene match: 5. CDR3 residues: CAISELDRDAYGYTF. The DNA of the CDR3 is TGTGCCATCAGTGAGTTGGACAGGGATGCCTATGGCTACACCTTC.

The rearrangement joins TRBV30 to TRBJ1-3; 9 nucleotides align to TRBD1. The CDR3 spans 15 residues. V dropped 3 bases and J dropped 5; count of bases not matched to a gene: 8. The germline V gene has CDR1 GTSNPN and CDR2 SVGIG (reference sequence). CDR3 DNA: TGTGCCTGGAGGTCGAGGACAGGGGCAAGAAACACCATATATTTT. Amino acid sequence: CAWRSRTGARNTIYF.

For the CDR3, the DNA is TGTGCCAGCAGCTTAGTAGACGGAGACGGGGGTGAAAAACTGTTTTTT. As protein: CASSLVDGDGGEKLFF. The V and J genes are TRBV7-9 and TRBJ1-4, with a tentative D call TRBD1 (5 bases). The germline V gene encodes CDR1 SEHNR and CDR2 FQNEAQ (reference sequence). The V end was cut by 1 base, the J end by 7 bases, with 16 bases between. The CDR3 totals 16 residues.

This clonotype has only a few counts. The V gene is TRBV10-3, the J gene TRBJ2-7; 8 bases align to TRBD1. The CDR3 covers 13 residues. V lost 7 bases, J lost 3 bases, and 5 bases stayed unmatched. Germline-derived CDR1 and CDR2 are ENHRY and SYGVKD. In DNA form, the CDR3 reads TGTGCCATCACCCCGGACAGGGACTACGAGCAGTACTTC. This codes for CAITPDRDYEQYF.

The V gene is TRBV12-3 or TRBV12-4, the J gene TRBJ2-5; 13 nucleotides align to TRBD2. V shed 6 bases, J shed 4 bases, and the junction held 8 bases outside the gene matches. There are 16 residues in the CDR3. The CDR3 sequence is CASRSGTSGVGETQYF. CDR3 DNA sequence: TGTGCCAGCAGGTCCGGGACTAGCGGGGTAGGAGAGACCCAGTACTTC.

This clonotype was counted only a few times. The chain employs TRBV7-2 and TRBJ1-1; unclear D gene. Trimming stripped 3 bases from V and 0 bases from J, with 14 bases between. There are 16 residues in the CDR3. CDR1 is SGHTA and CDR2 is FQGNSA in the germline V gene. The CDR3 is CASSFKSGRVNTEAFF. CDR3 in DNA: TGTGCCAGCAGCTTTAAGTCCGGACGGGTGAACACTGAAGCTTTCTTT.

This clonotype was counted between two and nine times. This chain uses TRBV20-1 with TRBJ1-1; D gene uncertain. CDR3 length: 12 amino acids. Germline V gives CDR1 DFQATT, CDR2 SNEGSKA (reference sequence). The V and J ends lost 6 bases and 1 base respectively, with 9 bases between them. The CDR3 DNA follows: TGCAGTGCGACTCAGGAGAACACTGAAGCTTTCTTT. Amino acid sequence: CSATQENTEAFF.

This clonotype has more than one count but fewer than ten. V is TRBV27 and J is TRBJ1-1; a possible D gene is TRBD1 (5 bases). CDR1 is MNHEY and CDR2 is SMNVEV in the germline V gene (reference sequence). The CDR3 contains 13 residues. Trimming cost V 0 bases and J 8 bases, with 10 bases left between them. The CDR3 here is CASSLSAQGEAFF. In nucleotides, the CDR3 is TGTGCCAGCAGTTTATCCGCCCAGGGAGAAGCTTTCTTT.

This sequence joins TRBV20-1 and TRBJ2-7; D perhaps matches TRBD1 (5 bases). The CDR3 consists of 13 residues. V shed 1 base and J shed 6 bases, with 13 bases lying between them. The germline V gene has CDR1 DFQATT and CDR2 SNEGSKA (reference sequence). For the CDR3, the DNA is TGCAGTGCTAGAGTGTACAGGAGTGGCGAGCAGTACTTC. It encodes CSARVYRSGEQYF.

The chain has TRBV6-5 and TRBJ2-2; 7 bases line up with TRBD2. Per the germline V gene, CDR1 is MNHEY and CDR2 is SVGAGI. V gave up 6 bases and J gave up 0 bases; unmatched junction bases: 4. The CDR3 runs to 15 residues. Here the CDR3 reads CASSWTRPNTGELFF. As DNA, the CDR3 is TGTGCCAGCAGCTGGACTAGACCGAACACCGGGGAGCTGTTTTTT.

This chain uses TRBV28 with TRBJ2-1, with D unresolved. Trimming shortened V by 2 bases and J by 4 bases, and 12 bases separated the two germline ends. From germline, CDR1 is MDHEN and CDR2 SYDVKM. The CDR3 loop spans 15 amino acids. CDR3 protein: CASSLDRVGYNEQFF. The CDR3 nucleotides read TGTGCCAGCAGTTTAGACCGGGTCGGGTACAATGAGCAGTTCTTC.

The table lists this clonotype with a few counts. This sequence joins TRBV4-3 and TRBJ1-5; D possibly corresponds to TRBD1 (5 bases). CDR3 length equals 18 residues. V gave up 1 base and J gave up 2 bases, with 18 bases separating them. Germline V gene lookup returns CDR1 LGHNA and CDR2 YSLEER. CDR3 protein: CASSQALGLGDRNQPQHF. For the CDR3, the DNA is TGCGCCAGCAGCCAAGCCCTGGGGTTAGGGGACCGCAATCAGCCCCAGCATTTT.

The rearrangement joins TRBV14 to TRBJ1-2; 10 nucleotides match TRBD1. After removal of 4 bases from V and 4 bases from J, the junction contained 6 bases not matched to a gene. Per the germline V gene, CDR1 is SGHDN and CDR2 is FVKESK. CDR3 length: 15 residues. The CDR3 DNA reads TGTGCCAGCAGCCTCGGGACAGGGGCCCTCTATGGCTACACCTTC. Protein product: CASSLGTGALYGYTF.

This clonotype has just a few counts. This may come from a read error, since a much larger clone is one base off. The chain has TRBV7-9 and TRBJ2-5; D is unclear. The end of the DNA aligns better with TRBJ2-1, so the J call may be wrong. The CDR3 has 14 residues. Germline CDR1 is SEHNR and CDR2 is FQNEAQ (reference sequence). In nucleotides, the CDR3 is TGTGCCAGCAGCGGAATGGGCGGTCAAGAGACCCAGTTCTTC. Translating gives CASSGMGGQETQFF.

The chain couples TRBV4-3 to TRBJ2-1; D is uncertain. The V end was cut by 0 bases, the J end by 2 bases, with 8 bases between. Germline CDR1 LGHNA, CDR2 YSLEER. The CDR3 has 15 amino acids. The CDR3 DNA reads TGCGCCAGCAGCCAAGAAGAGGTAACCTACAATGAGCAGTTCTTC. As protein: CASSQEEVTYNEQFF.

Note on this clonotype: One end of the junction does not line up with germline, which may come from a read error. The CDR3 region has the DNA TGTGCCAGCGCTCCGGGCAGTTCCTTCGAGCAGTACTTC. This encodes CASAPGSSFEQYF. This chain connects TRBV12-3 or TRBV12-4 to TRBJ2-7; D is unclear. The CDR3 length is 13 residues.

This chain links TRBV27 with TRBJ1-6; a weak D match, TRBD1 (5 bases). This CDR3 spans 15 amino acids. Trimming cost V 3 bases and J 8 bases, with 14 bases left between them. CDR1 is MNHEY, CDR2 SMNVEV, per germline (reference sequence). The CDR3 loop is CASSFWGGGDSPLHF. The CDR3 DNA sequence: TGTGCCAGCAGTTTCTGGGGGGGAGGGGATTCACCCCTCCACTTT.

The CDR3 protein is CASSLSGILTDTQYF. Here the CDR3 DNA reads TGCGCCAGCAGCTTGTCTGGGATACTCACAGATACGCAGTATTTT. The rearrangement joins TRBV5-1 to TRBJ2-3; D gene unclear. V was shortened by 1 base and J by 2 bases, with 11 bases between the two germline ends. This CDR3 spans 15 amino acids. Germline loops: CDR1 SGHRS, CDR2 YFSETQ.

The chain recombines TRBV6-2 or TRBV6-3 with TRBJ2-5; TRBD2 matches 7 bases. After removal of 8 bases from V and 1 base from J, the junction contained 13 bases not matched to a gene. CDR3 length: 16 amino acids. Germline V gives CDR1 MNHEY, CDR2 SVGEGT. The CDR3 DNA reads TGTGCCAGCGGGAGGGGCCGCCAAAACCTCCAAGAGACCCAGTACTTC. Translating it yields CASGRGRQNLQETQYF.

CDR3 residues: CATGASGGHNEQFF. The CDR3, as DNA: TGTGCCACGGGGGCTAGCGGGGGGCACAATGAGCAGTTCTTC. The chain combines TRBV6-2 or TRBV6-3 with TRBJ2-1; 11 bases fit TRBD2. The CDR3 is 14 residues long. The V gene end was trimmed by 10 bases and the J gene end by 5 bases; junction bases not matched to a gene: 7. Germline assignment: CDR1 MNHEY and CDR2 SVGEGT.

The sample holds a few counts of this clonotype. V is TRBV6-5 and J is TRBJ1-1; D is undetermined. The V and J ends lost 6 bases and 4 bases respectively, with 9 bases between them. The CDR3 has 12 residues. CDR1 is MNHEY and CDR2 is SVGAGI in the germline V gene. CDR3 protein: CASSRRSTEAFF. The CDR3 nucleotides are TGTGCCAGCAGCCGACGGTCCACTGAAGCTTTCTTT.

This clonotype was seen a few times. V usage is TRBV20-1 and J usage is TRBJ1-2; tentative D call: TRBD1 (5 bases). The ends were cut back, 4 bases at V and 7 bases at J, with 10 bases in the middle. Looked up from germline, CDR1 is DFQATT and CDR2 is SNEGSKA (reference sequence). The CDR3 has 11 amino acids. The CDR3 DNA sequence: TGCAGTGCTACTGGGGGGTCTGGCTACACCTTC. It specifies CSATGGSGYTF.